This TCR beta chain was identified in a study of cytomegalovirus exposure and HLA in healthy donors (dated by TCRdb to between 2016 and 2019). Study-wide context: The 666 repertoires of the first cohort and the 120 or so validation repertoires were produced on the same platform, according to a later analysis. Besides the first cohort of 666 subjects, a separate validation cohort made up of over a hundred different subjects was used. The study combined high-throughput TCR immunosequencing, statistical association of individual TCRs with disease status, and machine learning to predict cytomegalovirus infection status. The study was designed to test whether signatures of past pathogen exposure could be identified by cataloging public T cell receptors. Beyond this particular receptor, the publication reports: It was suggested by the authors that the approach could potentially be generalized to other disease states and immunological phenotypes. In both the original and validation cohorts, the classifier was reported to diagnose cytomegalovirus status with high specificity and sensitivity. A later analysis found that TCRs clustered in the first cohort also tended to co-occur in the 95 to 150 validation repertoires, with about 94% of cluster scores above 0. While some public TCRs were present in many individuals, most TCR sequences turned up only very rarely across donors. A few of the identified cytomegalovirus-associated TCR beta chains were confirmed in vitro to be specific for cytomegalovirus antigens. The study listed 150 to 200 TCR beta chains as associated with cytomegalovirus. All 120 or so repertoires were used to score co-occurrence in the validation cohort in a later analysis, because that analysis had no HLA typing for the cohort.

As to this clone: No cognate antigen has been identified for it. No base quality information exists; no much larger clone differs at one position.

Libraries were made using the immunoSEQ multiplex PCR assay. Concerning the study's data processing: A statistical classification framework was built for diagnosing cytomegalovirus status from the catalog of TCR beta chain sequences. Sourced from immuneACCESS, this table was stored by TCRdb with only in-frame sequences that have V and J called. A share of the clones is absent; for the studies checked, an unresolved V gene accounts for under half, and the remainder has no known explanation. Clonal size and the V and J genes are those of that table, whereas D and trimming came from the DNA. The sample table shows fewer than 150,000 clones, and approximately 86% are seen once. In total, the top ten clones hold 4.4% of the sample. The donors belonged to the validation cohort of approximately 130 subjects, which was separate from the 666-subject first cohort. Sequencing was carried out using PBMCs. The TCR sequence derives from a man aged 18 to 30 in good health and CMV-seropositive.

This receptor carries the CDR3 CASRRAGTSGANVLTF. The nucleotide sequence is TGCGCCAGCCGCCGGGCGGGGACCTCTGGGGCCAACGTCCTGACTTTC. The chain was built from TRBV5-1 and TRBJ2-6, with TRBD2 perhaps the D gene, on 6 matching bases. CDR1 and CDR2, per the germline V gene, are SGHRS and YFSETQ. V is cut by 7 bases and J by 0 bases, and the space between the germline ends is 14 bases. The CDR3 holds 16 amino acids from the cysteine to the phenylalanine. The DNA shown is the 48-base CDR3, in frame from base 1.